A selection of T cell receptor beta chains follows, all from one sample in a study of tumor and adjacent non-tumor tissue in lung cancer. TCRdb re-derived calls from the multiplex PCR reads in MiXCR, one entry per CDR3 protein. The data contain just over 200,000 distinct CDR3 sequences, approximately 74% of them singletons. Sequences were obtained from lung tumor tissue. Receptor source: a man between 60 and 75 years old with non-small cell lung cancer. CDR3s include the opening cysteine and the closing phenylalanine or tryptophan. Each record gives: J gene, clone size, D gene, V gene, CDR3 protein, CDR3 DNA. A D gene is named only where the DNA matches it firmly. Size is stated for part of the rows, as once, few or many counts, or as a class when the clone is expanded.

TRBJ2-7 . TRBD1 TRBV30 CAWTGTGDYEQYF TGTGCCTGGACCGGGACAGGGGATTACGAGCAGTACTTC
TRBJ2-1 once TRBD2 TRBV20-1 CSASAISGGGAARNERFF TGCAGTGCAAGCGCAATTAGCGGGGGGGGCGCAGCGAGGAATGAGCGGTTCTTC
TRBJ1-2 . . TRBV20-1 CSARGPDNHGYAF TGCAGTGCTAGAGGCCCCGATAACCATGGCTACGCCTTC
TRBJ2-7 . . TRBV5-1 CASSSSAPSYEQYF TGCGCCAGCAGCTCCAGCGCTCCCTCCTACGAGCAGTACTTC
TRBJ2-7 . . TRBV20-1 CGAAKTGTGDQYEQYF TGCGGTGCCGCCAAAACCGGGACGGGTGATCAATACGAGCAGTATTTC
TRBJ2-7 . . TRBV6-5 CASSYDRTLREQYF TGTGCCAGCAGTTACGATCGGACACTCCGGGAGCAGTACTTC
TRBJ2-6 few TRBD1 TRBV5-4 CASSLDRLSGANVLTF TGTGCCAGCAGCCTGGACAGGCTCTCTGGGGCCAACGTCCTGACTTTC
TRBJ1-6 . . TRBV20-1 CSARRPETENSPLHF TGCAGTGCTCGGAGGCCCGAGACAGAAAATTCACCCCTTCACTTT
TRBJ2-5 . . TRBV28 CASNGGGPQETQYF TGTGCCAGCAATGGGGGAGGTCCACAAGAGACCCAGTACTTC
TRBJ2-5 once . TRBV4-1 CATNQVGRVIQETQYF TGCGCCACCAACCAAGTGGGCAGGGTTATACAAGAGACCCAGTACTTC
TRBJ1-5 few . TRBV13 CASSYGVQPQHF TGTGCCAGCAGCTACGGGGTTCAGCCCCAGCATTTT
TRBJ2-7 . . TRBV11-3 CDSNLDTGIYEQYF TGTGACAGCAACTTGGATACAGGGATCTACGAGCAGTACTTC
TRBJ1-1 . . TRBV10-1 CASSDSTVVNTEAFF TGCGCCAGCAGTGATTCCACGGTAGTGAACACTGAAGCTTTCTTC
TRBJ1-2 . TRBD1 TRBV5-8 CASSMAAGTGGHYGYTF TGTGCCAGCAGCATGGCCGCCGGGACAGGGGGCCACTATGGCTACACCTTC
TRBJ1-5 . . TRBV20-1 CSARAGGGYSYQPQHF TGCAGTGCTAGGGCGGGAGGAGGTTATAGCTATCAGCCCCAGCATTTT
TRBJ2-1 . . TRBV12-3/TRBV12-4 CTSTPRRGPGEQFF TGTACCAGCACCCCTCGACGGGGTCCGGGGGAGCAGTTCTTC
TRBJ1-1 . TRBD1 TRBV5-6 CASSWGQFGSEAFF TGTGCCAGCAGCTGGGGACAGTTTGGGTCTGAAGCTTTCTTT
TRBJ2-2 . . TRBV4-1 CASSREGRVAGELFF TGCGCCAGCAGCCGAGAAGGCAGAGTTGCCGGGGAGCTGTTTTTT
TRBJ2-7 . . TRBV20-1 CSARWEWGGTYAF TGCAGTGCTAGATGGGAATGGGGTGGGACATATGCTTTC
TRBJ2-7 . . TRBV20-1 CSVRDPSGIYEQYF TGCAGTGTTAGAGACCCCTCAGGGATCTACGAGCAATACTTC
TRBJ2-6 . . TRBV24-1 CATSRGSGANVLTF TGTGCCACCAGTAGGGGATCTGGGGCCAACGTCCTGACTTTC
TRBJ2-2 . TRBD2 TRBV6-2/TRBV6-3 CASSYQAGSTGELFF TGTGCCAGCAGTTATCAAGCGGGAAGTACCGGGGAGCTGTTTTTT
TRBJ1-1 few . TRBV11-2 CASSLNLDTEAFF TGTGCCAGCAGCTTAAATTTGGACACTGAAGCTTTCTTT
TRBJ2-3 . . TRBV4-2 CASSRNPRTSTDTQYF TGTGCCAGCAGCCGGAACCCCAGGACTAGCACAGATACGCAGTATTTT
TRBJ2-1 few TRBD1 TRBV20-1 CSAFIPGQGVVEQFF TGCAGTGCTTTCATCCCGGGACAGGGAGTGGTTGAGCAGTTCTTC
TRBJ1-5 . . TRBV6-1 CARSAMRAGNQPQHF TGTGCCAGGAGTGCGATGAGGGCTGGCAATCAGCCCCAGCATTTT
TRBJ2-7 . . TRBV2 CASSEREERYEQYF TGTGCCAGCAGTGAGAGGGAAGAAAGGTACGAGCAGTACTTC
TRBJ2-1 many TRBD1 TRBV12-3/TRBV12-4 CASSSYDRVGHDEQFF TGTGCCAGCAGTTCCTATGACAGGGTCGGTCACGATGAGCAGTTCTTC
TRBJ2-7 . TRBD1 TRBV4-1 CASGQDRGTSYEQYF TGCGCCAGCGGCCAAGACAGGGGCACATCCTACGAGCAGTACTTC
TRBJ1-1 once . TRBV7-9 CASNLQRGTEAFF TGTGCCAGCAACCTTCAGAGGGGCACTGAAGCTTTCTTT
TRBJ2-5 . . TRBV12-3/TRBV12-4 CANRFEGVETQYF TGTGCCAACAGATTCGAAGGCGTGGAGACCCAGTACTTC
TRBJ1-6 . . TRBV5-5 CASGLGDPPLHF TGTGCAAGCGGGTTGGGGGATCCACCCCTCCACTTT
TRBJ2-5 . TRBD2 TRBV30 CAWSVRLAGQETQYF TGTGCCTGGAGTGTACGGCTAGCGGGACAAGAGACCCAGTACTTC
TRBJ2-3 . . TRBV11-2 CANRRIQSMVYF TGCGCCAACAGACGTATCCAATCTATGGTGTATTTT
TRBJ1-2 . TRBD1 TRBV10-2 CASGQGVSGCTF TGCGCCAGCGGACAGGGGGTATCTGGTTGCACCTTC
TRBJ2-7 . . TRBV11-3 CASSPRDEDGEQYF TGTGCCAGCAGCCCCCGTGACGAAGATGGCGAGCAGTACTTC
TRBJ2-1 . . TRBV5-5 CASSESATNNEQFF TGTGCCAGCAGCGAAAGCGCGACGAACAATGAGCAATTCTTC
TRBJ2-2 . TRBD1 TRBV10-1 CASTATGTGNTGELFF TGCGCCAGCACTGCTACCGGGACAGGGAACACCGGGGAGCTGTTTTTT
TRBJ2-3 . . TRBV11-3 CASNLVQLAVDTQYF TGTGCCAGCAACTTAGTTCAGCTAGCAGTAGATACGCAGTATTTT
TRBJ2-7 . . TRBV5-5 CSSSLATDLYEQYF TGTTCCAGCAGCTTGGCCACAGACCTCTACGAGCAGTACTTC
TRBJ2-7 . . TRBV6-5 CASSLAMTGSYERYF TGTGCCAGCAGTCTGGCTATGACAGGATCCTACGAGCGGTACTTC
TRBJ2-5 once TRBD2 TRBV4-2 CANSSRGGEETQYF TGTGCCAACAGCTCGCGGGGGGGCGAAGAGACCCAGTACTTC
TRBJ2-1 few TRBD2 TRBV24-1 CATSRGASGRLDEQFF TGTGCCACCTCAAGGGGGGCTAGCGGGAGACTGGATGAGCAGTTCTTC
TRBJ1-3 . . TRBV4-2 CTSSQGGTRNGNTIYF TGTACCAGCAGCCAAGGAGGGACCAGGAACGGAAATACCATATATTTT
TRBJ1-2 once . TRBV15 CATSRRWGGQRNDYGYTF TGTGCCACCAGCAGAAGATGGGGAGGACAGAGGAATGACTATGGCTACACCTTC
TRBJ1-3 . . TRBV29-1 CSVGAGTSGNTIYF TGCAGCGTCGGGGCTGGTACCTCTGGAAACACCATATATTTT
TRBJ2-7 . . TRBV6-2/TRBV6-3 CASIPGGDFRYKQYF TGTGCCAGCATCCCCGGAGGGGACTTTCGCTACAAGCAGTACTTC
TRBJ2-1 . . TRBV11-2 CPSSLERYNEQFF TGTCCCAGCAGCTTAGAACGTTACAATGAACAGTTCTTC
TRBJ2-1 . TRBD2 TRBV4-2 CTSSQAAAGGTSYNEQFF TGTACCAGCAGCCAAGCTGCGGCGGGAGGTACGTCCTACAATGAGCAGTTCTTC
TRBJ2-5 . TRBD2 TRBV4-1 CASSRAGLVSPQETQYF TGCGCCAGCAGCCGGGCCGGACTAGTTAGTCCCCAAGAGACCCAGTACTTC